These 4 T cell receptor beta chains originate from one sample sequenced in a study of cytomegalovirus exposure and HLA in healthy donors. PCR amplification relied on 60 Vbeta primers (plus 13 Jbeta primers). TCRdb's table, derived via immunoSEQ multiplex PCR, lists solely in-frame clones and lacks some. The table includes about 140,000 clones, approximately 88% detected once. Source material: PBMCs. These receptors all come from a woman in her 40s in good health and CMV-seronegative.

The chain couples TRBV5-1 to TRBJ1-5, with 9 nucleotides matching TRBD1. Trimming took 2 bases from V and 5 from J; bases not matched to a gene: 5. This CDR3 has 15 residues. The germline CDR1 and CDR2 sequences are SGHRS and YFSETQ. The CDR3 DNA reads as TGCGCCAGCAGCTTTGGGACAGGGAGGGATCAGCCCCAGCATTTT. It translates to CASSFGTGRDQPQHF. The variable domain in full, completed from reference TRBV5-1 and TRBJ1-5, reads KAGVTQTPRYLIKTRGQQVTLSCSPISGHRSVSWYQQTPGQGLQFLFEYFSETQRNKGNFPGRFSGRQFSNSRSEMNVSTLELGDSALYLCASSFGTGRDQPQHFGDGTRLSIL.

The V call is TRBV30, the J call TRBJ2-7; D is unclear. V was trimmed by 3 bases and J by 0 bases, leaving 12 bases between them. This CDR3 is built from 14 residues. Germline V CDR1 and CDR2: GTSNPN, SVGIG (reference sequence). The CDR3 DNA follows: TGTGCCTGGAGGTCGACACAGAGCTCCTACGAGCAGTACTTC. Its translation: CAWRSTQSSYEQYF.

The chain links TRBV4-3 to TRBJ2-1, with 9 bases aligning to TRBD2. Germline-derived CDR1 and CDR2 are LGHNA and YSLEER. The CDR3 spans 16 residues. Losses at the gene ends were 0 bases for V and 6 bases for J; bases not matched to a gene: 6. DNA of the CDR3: TGCGCCAGCAGCCAAGAACCGGGACTAGCCTCCAATGAGCAGTTCTTC. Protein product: CASSQEPGLASNEQFF.

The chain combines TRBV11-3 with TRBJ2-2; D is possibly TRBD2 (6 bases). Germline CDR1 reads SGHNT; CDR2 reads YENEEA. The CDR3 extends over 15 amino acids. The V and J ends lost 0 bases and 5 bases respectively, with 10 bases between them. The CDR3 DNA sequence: TGTGCCAGCAGCTTAGACCTTAGCGGAACCGGGGAGCTGTTTTTT. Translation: CASSLDLSGTGELFF.